This passage covers 2 T cell receptor beta chains from one sample sequenced in a study of identical twins. TCRdb recomputed calls from the 5' RACE reads with MiXCR, one row per CDR3 protein. This repertoire shows 420,000 or so distinct CDR3 sequences, about 18% found once; its top ten account for 9% to 15%. The sample was naive T cells sorted from blood. Receptors were obtained from a man aged 45-60 years in good health.

This clonotype was found a few times. The chain recombines TRBV7-2 with TRBJ2-3, with D possibly being TRBD2 (5 bases). This CDR3 has 15 amino acids. Germline assignment: CDR1 SGHTA and CDR2 FQGNSA. The ends were cut back, 3 bases at V and 0 bases at J, with 10 bases in the middle. The CDR3 loop reads CASSFRRTSTDTQYF. The CDR3, as DNA: TGTGCCAGCAGCTTTAGGCGGACTAGCACAGATACGCAGTATTTT.

This clonotype was seen more than once but under ten times. V is TRBV20-1 and J is TRBJ2-1; weak D call: TRBD2 (5 bases). Trimming left V 0 bases short and J 0 bases short, with 12 bases between. The germline gives CDR1 DFQATT, CDR2 SNEGSKA (reference sequence). The CDR3 sequence is 16 residues long. CDR3 protein: CSARDKPGSSYNEQFF. As DNA, the CDR3 is TGCAGTGCTAGAGATAAACCGGGGAGCTCCTACAATGAGCAGTTCTTC.